This TCR beta chain was sequenced for a study of blood T cell repertoires in COVID-19 (dated by TCRdb to between 2020 and 2021). The study in broad terms: Samples covering the acute and convalescent phases of COVID-19 were provided by collaborators in the United States, Italy and Spain. The prospective study material was composed of cDNA or gDNA derived from T cells, B-cell-depleted T cells, or PBMCs. Subjects who had been exposed to COVID-19, were actively infected with it, or had recovered from it provided the deeply sampled blood TCRbeta repertoires that made up the dataset. The repertoires were made available in a free public database intended to serve as a resource for research on the immune response to SARS-CoV-2. Samples were obtained from the ongoing ImmuneRACE study (first 160 participants) and from 1,254 subjects provided by 6 global collaborators. The sample metadata nearly always contained a de-identified subject ID, COVID-19 status, age in years and sex. Where HLA class I and class II types were available, the types were taken from metadata supplied by the sample provider, not from assay-based typing.

Participants in the prospective study were aged 18 to 89 years, lived in 20 to 25 United States geographic areas, and enrolled through a virtual design. To assign participants to cohorts, the prospective study relied on clinical history that participants themselves reported in a screening survey and a study questionnaire. Recovered participants in ImmuneRACE Cohort 3 were defined as having two consecutive negative NP/OP PCR tests, clearance from a healthcare professional, or resolution of symptoms. In the prospective study, mobile phlebotomists collected whole blood, serum and a nasopharyngeal or oropharyngeal swab from each participant. Prospective study participants could optionally give additional blood draws and questionnaires over a roughly 2-month period. Before DNA extraction, prospective study blood samples were shipped either frozen or at room temperature. The full study reports these points: Clinical and demographic metadata were provided uncurated, with the amount varying by source and participant.

As concerns this clone: Its antigen is still unknown. One base away there is no much larger clone; base qualities are not given.

TCRbeta CDR3 regions were amplified from genomic DNA using the immunoSEQ Assay, a bias-controlled multiplex PCR. As for the authors' bioinformatics: The number of nucleated cells in each sample was estimated from the amplification of reference gene primers within the assay. Sequence reads were collapsed and filtered to measure the absolute abundance of every unique TCRbeta CDR3 rearrangement. For each sample, productive Simpson clonality was calculated as the square root of Simpson's diversity index across productive rearrangements. TCRdb re-hosts the immuneACCESS table, in-frame sequences only. Its copies lack some clones; in the studies checked, an unresolved V gene accounts for under half of them, and the cause for the rest is not known. The DNA gave D and trimming, while V, J and clone size come from that table. The sample has roughly 520,000 clones on record, 88% of them singletons. Less than 2% of the sample comes from the top ten.

Including cysteine and phenylalanine, the CDR3 has 18 amino acids. The CDR3 DNA has 54 bases and is translated from base 1. Sequences MGHRA (CDR1) and YSYEKL (CDR2) are obtained from the germline V gene. V is pared back by 4 bases and J by 5 bases, with 24 bases lying between the germline termini. Recombination linked TRBV4-1 to TRBJ2-1; the D gene is perhaps TRBD2, from 6 matching bases. The sequence derives from a woman aged 35 to 49 who had recovered from COVID-19. The specimen was PBMCs or T cells enriched from blood (not recorded which). The CDR3 region has the sequence CASSLHLRASEFNNEQFF. The sequenced DNA is TGCGCCAGCAGCCTTCACTTACGGGCTAGCGAGTTTAACAATGAGCAGTTCTTC.